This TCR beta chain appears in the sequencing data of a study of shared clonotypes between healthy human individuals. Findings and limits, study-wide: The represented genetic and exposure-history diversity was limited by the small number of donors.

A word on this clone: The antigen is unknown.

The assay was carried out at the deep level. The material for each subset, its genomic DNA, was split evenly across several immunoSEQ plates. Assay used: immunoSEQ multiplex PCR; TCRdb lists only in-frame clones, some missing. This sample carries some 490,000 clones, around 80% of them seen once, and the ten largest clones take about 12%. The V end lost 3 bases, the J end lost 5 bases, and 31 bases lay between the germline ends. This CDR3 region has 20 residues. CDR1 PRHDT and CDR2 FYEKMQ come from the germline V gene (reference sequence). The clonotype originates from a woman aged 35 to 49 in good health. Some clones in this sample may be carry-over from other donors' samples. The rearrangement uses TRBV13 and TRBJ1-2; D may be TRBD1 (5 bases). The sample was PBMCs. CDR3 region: CASSFFPRFSPDRNLYGYTF. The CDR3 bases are TGTGCCAGCAGCTTTTTCCCTCGGTTCTCTCCCGACAGAAATCTATATGGCTACACCTTC.